These 21 T cell receptor beta chains were all obtained from the same sample, sequenced in a study of blood T cell dynamics during melanoma immunotherapy. The time point: pre-treatment baseline. Sequenced by immunoSEQ multiplex PCR; TCRdb stores in-frame clones only, minus some. Counted here are 10,000 or so clones, roughly 90% occurring once; the ten biggest clones make up around 6.8%. This sample comprised blood, obtained from a patient treated with checkpoint blockade. The source of these receptors is a human donor with melanoma.

The V call is TRBV5-1, the J call TRBJ2-7; the match to TRBD2 covers 8 bases. J gave up 0 bases and V 4 bases, and 6 bases lay outside the gene matches. This CDR3 contains 15 residues. Germline CDR1 is SGHRS and CDR2 is YFSETQ. In DNA form, the CDR3 reads TGCGCCAGCAGCCATAGCGGGAAAAGCTCCTACGAGCAGTACTTC. Translated, it gives CASSHSGKSSYEQYF.

This chain connects TRBV9 to TRBJ2-2; tentatively, D is TRBD1 or TRBD2 (5 bases each). Trimming pared 3 bases from V and 7 bases from J, leaving 7 bases between. Looked up from germline, CDR1 is SGDLS and CDR2 is YYNGEE. The CDR3 has 12 amino acids. CDR3 DNA: TGTGCCAGCAGCGCTGGGGGCGGGGAGCTGTTTTTT. Translating gives CASSAGGGELFF.

The genes are TRBV6-1 and TRBJ1-5, with TRBD1 matching over 7 bases. Germline loops: CDR1 MNHNS, CDR2 SASEGT. This CDR3 spans 14 amino acids. With 0 bases clipped from V and 6 bases from J, the junction kept 2 bases outside the gene matches. CDR3 in DNA: TGTGCCAGCAGTGAAGCGAACAGGGGTCAGCCCCAGCATTTT. Translation gives CASSEANRGQPQHF.

This sequence joins TRBV29-1 and TRBJ1-1; 9 bases align to TRBD1. In germline, CDR1 is SQVTM, CDR2 ANQGSEA. The CDR3 runs to 13 residues. V lost 7 bases to trimming and J lost 1 base; unmatched junction nucleotides: 4. CDR3 in amino acids: CSGQGEPNTEAFF. The CDR3 DNA is TGCAGCGGACAGGGGGAACCGAACACTGAAGCTTTCTTT. Combining the CDR3 with reference TRBV29-1 and TRBJ1-1 gives the whole variable domain SAVISQKPSRDICQRGTSLTIQCQVDSQVTMMFWYRQQPGQSLTLIATANQGSEATYESGFVIDKFPISRPNLTFSTLTVSNMSPEDSSIYLCSGQGEPNTEAFFGQGTRLTVV.

The V call is TRBV28, the J call TRBJ2-7; D is possibly TRBD1 (6 bases). CDR1 MDHEN and CDR2 SYDVKM come from the germline V gene. The CDR3 consists of 14 residues. V was shortened by 5 bases and J by 10 bases, with 21 bases between the two germline ends. CDR3 sequence: CASSIPPGGGIQYF. CDR3 nucleotides: TGTGCCAGCAGTATCCCCCCTGGGGGCGGAATTCAGTACTTC. The variable domain in full, completed from reference TRBV28 and TRBJ2-7, reads DVKVTQSSRYLVKRTGEKVFLECVQDMDHENMFWYRQDPGLGLRLIYFSYDVKMKEKGDIPEGYSVSREKKERFSLILESASTNQTSMYLCASSIPPGGGIQYFGPGTRLTVT.

The chain combines TRBV19 with TRBJ1-2; D ambiguous. The CDR3 contains 15 residues. The V end lost 5 bases, the J end lost 5 bases, and 18 bases lay between the germline ends. CDR1 and CDR2 from the germline V gene are LNHDA and SQIVND (reference sequence). The CDR3 DNA reads as TGTGCCAGTAGTCTCGGGCAGGTGGGGATATATGGCTACACCTTC. Amino acids: CASSLGQVGIYGYTF.

V gene TRBV5-5 combines with J gene TRBJ1-5; a weak D match, TRBD1 (6 bases). This CDR3 contains 16 residues. In germline, CDR1 is SGHKS, CDR2 YYEKEE (reference sequence). V lost 5 bases, J lost 7 bases, and 22 bases lay in between. The CDR3: CASSKTGTQDGQPQHF. The CDR3 bases are TGTGCCAGCAGTAAGACCGGGACACAGGATGGCCAGCCCCAGCATTTT. The variable domain in full, with the rest retrieved from reference TRBV5-5 and TRBJ1-5, is DAGVTQSPTHLIKTRGQQVTLRCSPISGHKSVSWYQQVLGQGPQFIFQYYEKEERGRGNFPDRFSARQFPNYSSELNVNALLLGDSALYLCASSKTGTQDGQPQHFGDGTRLSIL.

The chain carries TRBV5-1 and TRBJ2-2; 11 bases are shared with TRBD2. This CDR3 is 22 amino acids long. Germline CDR1 is SGHRS and CDR2 is YFSETQ. With V trimmed by 6 bases and J by 6 bases, 28 bases remained unmatched. CDR3 amino acids: CASTDGGLKTSGSIRGAGELFF. The CDR3, as DNA: TGCGCCAGCACCGACGGGGGATTAAAAACTAGCGGGAGCATAAGAGGGGCCGGGGAGCTGTTTTTT.

The chain has TRBV21-1 and TRBJ2-7; the DNA was not used to check the table's D call, TRBD2. TRBV21-1 is classified as a pseudogene. The CDR3 contains 14 residues. The chain's CDR3 is CASSKSGDTYEQYF. The CDR3 DNA reads TGTGCCAGCAGCAAGTCGGGGGATACCTACGAGCAGTACTTC.

The chain recombines TRBV4-2 with TRBJ2-3, with D perhaps matching TRBD2 (5 bases). Deletions cut 4 bases from V and 2 bases from J, with 10 bases between. CDR1 and CDR2 (germline): LGHNA, YNFKEQ. The CDR3 spans 14 residues. The CDR3 sequence: CASSPERNTDTQYF. The CDR3 coding sequence is TGTGCCAGCAGCCCTGAGCGGAACACAGATACGCAGTATTTT.

This sequence joins TRBV19 and TRBJ2-1, with D uncertain. The germline V gene encodes CDR1 LNHDA and CDR2 SQIVND (reference sequence). Trimming took off 3 bases at V and 0 bases at J, with 9 bases between the two ends. This CDR3 is built from 15 residues. The CDR3 sequence: CASSMGYTSYNEQFF. As DNA, the CDR3 is TGTGCCAGTAGTATGGGCTACACCTCCTACAATGAGCAGTTCTTC.

This clone was picked up one time. The chain has TRBV7-8 and TRBJ2-4, with D possibly matching TRBD2 (6 bases). V lost 0 bases, J lost 6 bases, and 15 bases lay in between. The V gene's germline CDR1 is SGHVS and CDR2 FQNEAQ. The CDR3 has 16 residues. The CDR3 DNA reads as TGTGCCAGCAGCTTAGCCGGCGGGATAAGACTAAACATTCAGTACTTC. It specifies CASSLAGGIRLNIQYF. Filled out from reference TRBV7-8 and TRBJ2-4, the complete variable domain reads GAGVSQSPRYKVAKRGQDVALRCDPISGHVSLFWYQQALGQGPEFLTYFQNEAQLDKSGLPSDRFFAERPEGSVSTLKIQRTQQEDSAVYLCASSLAGGIRLNIQYFGAGTRLSVL.

This clone was found a few times. The rearrangement joins TRBV4-1 to TRBJ1-1, with no clear D. The germline gives CDR1 MGHRA, CDR2 YSYEKL. Deletions cut 0 bases from V and 1 base from J, with 6 bases between. The CDR3 sequence is 14 residues long. The CDR3 DNA sequence: TGCGCCAGCAGCCAAGAGTGGCAGAACACTGAAGCTTTCTTT. It yields the protein CASSQEWQNTEAFF.

The J gene is TRBJ2-7, the V gene TRBV6-5; the D gene is possibly TRBD1 (7 bases). The V end lost 2 bases, the J end lost 3 bases, and 11 bases lay between the germline ends. The CDR3 totals 14 residues. CDR1 and CDR2 from the germline V gene are MNHEY and SVGAGI. CDR3 in DNA: TGTGCCAGCAGTTACGGAGGGGGCGGCTACGAGCAGTACTTC. Its protein is CASSYGGGGYEQYF.

The chain carries TRBV7-2 and TRBJ2-1; 8 positions match TRBD2. With 1 base clipped from V and 6 bases from J, the junction kept 11 bases outside the gene matches. Germline values: CDR1 SGHTA, CDR2 FQGNSA. The CDR3 is 17 residues long. CDR3 sequence reads: CASSLVRAGGRSNEQFF. The CDR3 nucleotides are TGTGCCAGCAGCTTAGTTAGGGCGGGAGGAAGAAGCAATGAGCAGTTCTTC. Based on the CDR3 plus reference TRBV7-2 and TRBJ2-1, the full variable domain is GAGVSQSPSNKVTEKGKDVELRCDPISGHTALYWYRQSLGQGLEFLIYFQGNSAPDKSGLPSDRFSAERTGGSVSTLTIQRTQQEDSAVYLCASSLVRAGGRSNEQFFGPGTRLTVL.

The chain is built from TRBV6-6 and TRBJ2-7; 9 nucleotides line up with TRBD1. The CDR3 covers 15 residues. From germline, CDR1 is MNHNY and CDR2 SVGAGI (reference sequence). The V gene end was trimmed by 6 bases and the J gene end by 7 bases; junction bases not matched to a gene: 13. The CDR3 DNA reads as TGTGCCAGCAGCCCCGGGACAGGGCCCTTCGGAGAGCAGTACTTC. This codes for CASSPGTGPFGEQYF.

The V and J genes are TRBV10-2 and TRBJ1-6; 7 nucleotides match TRBD1. The germline V gene has CDR1 WSHSY and CDR2 SAAADI. The CDR3 totals 15 residues. The ends lost 2 bases at V and 10 bases at J; junction bases unmatched: 8. CDR3 coding DNA: TGCGCCAGCAGTGAGACACAGGGGATTAAATCACCCCTCCACTTT. Protein sequence: CASSETQGIKSPLHF.

The gene calls are TRBV7-9 and TRBJ2-3; 9 nucleotides match TRBD1. Germline trimming cut 10 bases from V and 3 bases from J; bases unmatched to any gene: 11. The CDR3 contains 15 residues. The V gene's germline CDR1 is SEHNR and CDR2 FQNEAQ (reference sequence). The CDR3 DNA follows: TGTGCCACCTCAGGGTTGGGACAGGGAACAGATACGCAGTATTTT. Its protein product is CATSGLGQGTDTQYF.

The chain employs TRBV7-9 and TRBJ2-2; a possible D gene is TRBD2 (6 bases). CDR3 length: 15 residues. CDR1 is SEHNR, CDR2 FQNEAQ, per germline (reference sequence). Trimming left V 3 bases short and J 8 bases short, with 16 bases between. This CDR3 reads CASSFTSPRAGELFF. As DNA, the CDR3 is TGTGCCAGCAGCTTCACTAGCCCCCGGGCGGGGGAGCTGTTTTTT.

This chain uses TRBV20-1 with TRBJ2-7; the D is unclear. Germline values: CDR1 DFQATT, CDR2 SNEGSKA (reference sequence). This CDR3 spans 11 amino acids. V lost 5 bases, J lost 6 bases, and 11 bases lay in between. The CDR3 DNA sequence: TGCAGTGCTGCCCTCCACTCCGAGCAGTACTTC. Its translation is CSAALHSEQYF.

This clone was seen a single time. This chain connects TRBV18 to TRBJ2-7, with a weak D call TRBD2 (6 bases). This CDR3 is 15 amino acids long. Trimming pared 6 bases from V and 3 bases from J, leaving 18 bases between. Germline CDR1 is KGHSH and CDR2 is LQKENI. DNA of the CDR3: TGTGCCAGCTCCGCGGGGAGCGGCAGGCACTACGAGCAGTACTTC. This encodes CASSAGSGRHYEQYF.